The sequence of this TCR beta chain was determined in a study of cytomegalovirus exposure and HLA in healthy donors. Study as a whole: In a previous analysis, approximately 110 million unique TCR beta sequences were found from 150 million to 200 million T cells.

Points on this clone: Its cognate antigen is unknown. One junction end disagrees with the germline gene, perhaps due to a read error.

Whole-study findings and limits: Reports indicate that TCR beta sequences accurately predicted the HLA-A and HLA-B alleles of most subjects. In presence/absence analyses, roughly uniform sequencing depth across donors was assumed.

The PCR used 60 Vbeta and 13 Jbeta primers. TCRdb's table, derived via immunoSEQ multiplex PCR, lists solely in-frame clones and lacks some. The repertoire has 200,000 or so clones, over 60% of them found once; the top ten carry roughly 15%. CDR1 is SEHNR, CDR2 FQNEAQ, per germline (reference sequence). The CDR3 runs to 14 residues. The TCR comes from a man aged 35 to 55 in good health and CMV-seronegative. The chain employs TRBV7-9 and TRBJ1-2; TRBD1 is a possible D gene (6 bases). Sequenced: PBMCs. The CDR3 sequence is CSSSLIQGGYGYTF. The CDR3 DNA reads as TGTTCCAGCAGCTTAATACAGGGAGGGTATGGCTACACCTTC.